Each of the 12 T cell receptor beta chains below was sequenced from the same sample in a study of blood T cell repertoires in COVID-19. Using immunoSEQ multiplex PCR, the repertoire was profiled, and TCRdb retains in-frame clones only, with some absent. The sample holds 120,000 or so clones, less than 85% seen once. The sequenced sample was peripheral blood. These TCRs come from a woman older than 75 with acute or convalescent COVID-19.

The rearrangement links TRBV2 to TRBJ2-7; tentatively, D is TRBD2 (6 bases). CDR1 and CDR2 from the germline V gene are SNHLY and FYNNEI. Trimming took 6 bases from V and 3 from J, leaving 6 bases between them. CDR3 length: 11 residues. CDR3 bases: TGTGCCAGCAGGGGGGGCTACGAGCAGTACTTC. Protein: CASRGGYEQYF.

The rearrangement uses TRBV6-5 and TRBJ1-1, with D hard to call. Germline V gene data show CDR1 as MNHEY and CDR2 as SVGAGI. This CDR3 contains 13 residues. The ends were cut back, 6 bases at V and 0 bases at J, with 8 bases in the middle. CDR3 nucleotide sequence: TGTGCCAGCAGCCAAAAATTGAACACTGAAGCTTTCTTT. It codes for CASSQKLNTEAFF.

This clone was observed a handful of times. CDR3 in DNA: TGCAGCGTTGCCCGGGACAGAAACTATGGCTACACCTTC. This gives the protein CSVARDRNYGYTF. This chain connects TRBV29-1 to TRBJ1-2, with TRBD1 identical over 7 bases. The length of the CDR3 is 13 residues. Germline assignment: CDR1 SQVTM and CDR2 ANQGSEA. V lost 4 bases, J lost 2 bases, and 4 bases stayed unmatched.

J is TRBJ2-7 and V is TRBV15; possible D gene TRBD1, 5 bases. The germline CDR1 and CDR2 sequences are LNHNV and YYDKDF (reference sequence). V was shortened by 1 base and J by 4 bases, with 14 bases between the two germline ends. The CDR3 contains 15 residues. CDR3 protein: CATSRGRGGLYEQYF. The CDR3 DNA reads TGTGCCACCAGCAGAGGTAGGGGTGGGTTATACGAGCAGTACTTC.

The J gene is TRBJ1-5, the V gene TRBV7-9, with 8 bases matching TRBD1. CDR3 length equals 14 residues. V trimming: 3 bases; J trimming: 2 bases; junction bases outside the gene matches: 0. Germline V lookup: CDR1 SEHNR, CDR2 FQNEAQ (reference sequence). CDR3: CASSLGQGNQPQHF. DNA of the CDR3: TGTGCCAGCAGCTTGGGACAGGGCAATCAGCCCCAGCATTTT.

Here the CDR3 DNA reads TGCGCCAGCAGCTTGGCGCTGGACAGAGGGAGCTCCTACGAGCAGTACTTC. This translates into CASSLALDRGSSYEQYF. The rearrangement uses TRBV5-1 and TRBJ2-7, with D maybe TRBD1 (6 bases). The germline gives CDR1 SGHRS, CDR2 YFSETQ. Trimming pared 0 bases from V and 0 bases from J, leaving 16 bases between. The CDR3 contains 17 residues.

J is TRBJ2-7 and V is TRBV4-1; D unresolved. Between the trimmed V and J ends, which lost 0 bases and 0 bases, there was a span of 15 bases. Per the germline V gene, CDR1 is MGHRA and CDR2 is YSYEKL. The CDR3 runs 17 residues. CDR3 bases: TGCGCCAGCAGCCAAGATAACGCCAGGTTGAGCTCCTACGAGCAGTACTTC. Its protein is CASSQDNARLSSYEQYF.

With respect to this clone: Within the sample, other DNA sequences also encode this same CDR3. The V call is TRBV29-1, the J call TRBJ2-2, with D unclear. The CDR3 runs to 12 residues. Germline V gives CDR1 SQVTM, CDR2 ANQGSEA. V lost 7 bases and J 3 bases, leaving 9 bases between the germline ends. The CDR3 DNA reads TGCAGCGGTTCCGGAGACACCGGGGAGCTGTTTTTT. This translates into CSGSGDTGELFF.

This CDR3 reads CASAEGQGGTEAFF. The DNA of the CDR3 is TGTGCCTCAGCGGAGGGGCAGGGGGGTACTGAAGCTTTCTTT. The gene calls are TRBV6-5 and TRBJ1-1; 7 bases map to TRBD1. Germline V gene sequence: CDR1 MNHEY, CDR2 SVGAGI. V gave up 11 bases and J gave up 5 bases; unmatched junction bases: 14. This CDR3 has 14 residues.

J is TRBJ1-1 and V is TRBV5-3; D is undetermined. TRBV5-3 is classed as an ORF, of uncertain function. The CDR3 totals 11 residues. V was shortened by 4 bases and J by 5 bases, with 6 bases between the two germline ends. The CDR3 sequence: CARSPETEAFF. The CDR3 DNA reads as TGTGCCAGAAGCCCCGAGACTGAAGCTTTCTTT.

This sequence joins TRBV7-2 and TRBJ2-7; 8 bases are a match to TRBD2. The germline V gene encodes CDR1 SGHTA and CDR2 FQGNSA. The length of the CDR3 is 14 residues. The trim removed 7 bases at V and 4 bases at J, leaving 9 bases unmatched. This CDR3 is CASNTLAGLYEQYF. CDR3 sequence (DNA): TGTGCCAGCAACACCCTAGCGGGCCTTTACGAGCAGTACTTC.

The J gene is TRBJ2-5, the V gene TRBV4-1; a weak D match, TRBD2 (5 bases). The length of the CDR3 is 14 residues. Germline V CDR1 and CDR2: MGHRA, YSYEKL. V dropped 4 bases and J dropped 6 bases, with 15 bases sitting between them. The CDR3 region is CASSLAITGQTQYF. The CDR3 nucleotides are TGCGCCAGCAGCCTAGCGATAACTGGGCAGACCCAGTACTTC.